The present entry profiles one T cell receptor beta chain with its context. Once RNA had been extracted, it was reverse transcribed into cDNA to act as the sequencing template. Profiled with immunoSEQ multiplex PCR; TCRdb holds only in-frame clones, not every one. The top ten clones hold under 15% of a sample with 130,000 or so clones, 70% to 90% of them seen once. Documented treatment: oral pan-JAK inhibitor, 5-10 mg twice daily. This CDR3 is 14 amino acids long. CDR1 is SGHRS and CDR2 is YFSETQ in the germline V gene. The V gene lost 3 bases and the J gene lost 1 base, with 10 bases spanning the gap. This entry is derived from a study of CD8+ T cells in alopecia areata.

The gene calls are TRBV5-1 and TRBJ1-1; D ambiguous. Here the sequenced sample was CD8+ T cells sorted from blood, taken at week 4, from a patient treated with tofacitinib. This receptor was taken from a human donor with alopecia areata. The CDR3 sequence: CASSWGVANTEAFF. CDR3 DNA sequence: TGCGCCAGCAGCTGGGGAGTGGCGAACACTGAAGCTTTCTTT.